This TCR beta chain was recovered during a study of tissue T cells after allogeneic stem cell transplantation. Broader study findings: Tissue-detected TCR repertoire was only partly captured by blood and spleen T cells. Which tissue TCRs were alloreactive or antigen-specific was not determined. Some clones might be persisting host cells. Sampling depth was limited, and the cohort was small and clinically varied.

This clone has a handful of counts. Its matching antigen is unknown. Mouse germline and gene names are used. The table came from immunoSEQ multiplex PCR; TCRdb's copy has only in-frame clones and leaves some out. The table shows approximately 47,000 clones, with roughly 75% occurring only once. The sequenced sample consisted of sorted cells pooled from one or two spleens. This TCR was recovered from a pool of C57BL/6 mice in good health.

CDR3 in amino acids: CASGEQNSGNTLYF. CDR3 DNA, as far as it was read: TGTGCCAGCGGTGAACAGAATTCTGGAAATACGCTCTAT. This rearrangement joins TRBV13-2 to TRBJ1-3; no clear D. The CDR3 end falls 1 residue outside the read, so it is completed with the germline J gene. Between the trimmed V and J ends, which lost 2 bases and 0 bases, there was a span of 6 bases. Germline CDR1 NNHNN, CDR2 SYGAGS (reference sequence). The CDR3 consists of 14 residues.